This T cell receptor (beta chain) was identified in a study of blood T cell repertoires in COVID-19. Background on the study: T cells, B-cell-depleted T cells, or PBMCs supplied cDNA or gDNA.

Generated by immunoSEQ multiplex PCR, the TCRdb table keeps only in-frame clones and is missing some. The sample lists 55,000 to 80,000 clones; approximately 88% were seen once. V lost 3 bases and J 3 bases, leaving 13 bases between the germline ends. The CDR3 is 14 residues long. Per the germline V gene, CDR1 is DFQATT and CDR2 is SNEGSKA (reference sequence). The sequencing sample was made of peripheral blood. J is TRBJ2-3 and V is TRBV20-1; tentative D call: TRBD2 (7 bases). This TCR was sampled from a man between 45 and 60 years old with acute or convalescent COVID-19. CDR3 in amino acids: CSASEGGPTDTQYF. The CDR3 DNA reads as TGCAGTGCTAGTGAGGGGGGGCCAACAGATACGCAGTATTTT.